Listed here is a single T cell receptor (beta chain). V dropped 10 bases and J dropped 1; count of bases not matched to a gene: 10. There are 15 residues in the CDR3. The germline CDR1 and CDR2 sequences are LNHDA and SQIVND (reference sequence). Recovered status in Cohort 3 required two negative PCRs, clearance, or symptom resolution. Sequencing was performed with immunoSEQ multiplex PCR; in TCRdb, only in-frame clones are kept and a portion is missing. The profile shows hundreds of thousands of clones, about 89% of them singletons. The sample comes from a study of blood T cell repertoires in COVID-19. In the study overall: Sites across the United States, Italy and Spain contributed samples from acute and convalescent COVID-19. PBMCs, B-cell-depleted T cells, or T cells provided the cDNA or gDNA that made up the material.

The sequenced sample was PBMCs or T cells enriched from blood (not recorded which). The V and J genes are TRBV19 and TRBJ1-1; 9 bases agree with TRBD1. The source is a man in his forties or fifties who had recovered from COVID-19. The CDR3 loop reads CATSKRGQGNTEAFF. CDR3 nucleotide sequence: TGTGCCACCTCAAAACGGGGACAGGGGAACACTGAAGCTTTCTTT.